The rows below give T cell receptor beta chains drawn from one sample of a study of blood T cell repertoires in COVID-19. Here immunoSEQ multiplex PCR was the method, and the copy in TCRdb shows in-frame clones only, minus some. The sample carries some 160,000 clones, roughly 90% recorded once. Sample: PBMCs or T cells enriched from blood (not recorded which). These receptors were taken from a woman aged 50 to 60 who had recovered from COVID-19. Both conserved end residues are trimmed from each CDR3. Each record gives: J gene, V gene, CDR3 protein.

TRBJ1-1 TRBV18 ASSPTGSDRGWDTEAF
TRBJ2-2 TRBV7-9 ASSLELVTGELF
TRBJ2-5 TRBV6-2/TRBV6-3 ASSPTGTSGRETQY
TRBJ1-3 TRBV15 ATSRSGTGPGNTIY
TRBJ2-5 TRBV18 ASSPLQETQY
TRBJ2-7 TRBV11-3 ASSPGRLAGSSEQY
TRBJ2-2 TRBV5-1 ASSWNTGGDAGELF
TRBJ2-1 TRBV5-1 ASSLGGELNEQF
TRBJ2-5 TRBV27 ASSLSRAQETQY
TRBJ2-4 TRBV13 ASSFSLAKNIQY
TRBJ1-2 TRBV18 ASSSYRGGYT
TRBJ1-3 TRBV5-1 ASSPQPGQGTGNTIY
TRBJ1-2 TRBV19 ASSIDRAYGYT
TRBJ1-5 TRBV6-6 ASSRLAGDRVPQPQH
TRBJ1-3 TRBV9 ASSGGAKGGNTIY
TRBJ2-1 TRBV20-1 SASTVAGSYNEQF
TRBJ1-5 TRBV7-8 ASSLVAAGGGQPQH
TRBJ2-3 TRBV10-3 AIMPGQGIGSTDTQY
TRBJ2-3 TRBV19 ASSRTSGGTTQSTDTQY
TRBJ1-2 TRBV24-1 ATSDPRGTENYGYT
TRBJ2-5 TRBV11-2 ASSLIGQRGLKEAQY
TRBJ1-1 TRBV5-4 ASRKTANTEAF
TRBJ2-3 TRBV6-6 ASHLPDTQY
TRBJ2-1 TRBV6-5 ASRPGLAGYNEQF
TRBJ2-3 TRBV4-3 ASSQAGPSADTQY
TRBJ1-3 TRBV5-6 ASSSGVTGIGVSGNTIY